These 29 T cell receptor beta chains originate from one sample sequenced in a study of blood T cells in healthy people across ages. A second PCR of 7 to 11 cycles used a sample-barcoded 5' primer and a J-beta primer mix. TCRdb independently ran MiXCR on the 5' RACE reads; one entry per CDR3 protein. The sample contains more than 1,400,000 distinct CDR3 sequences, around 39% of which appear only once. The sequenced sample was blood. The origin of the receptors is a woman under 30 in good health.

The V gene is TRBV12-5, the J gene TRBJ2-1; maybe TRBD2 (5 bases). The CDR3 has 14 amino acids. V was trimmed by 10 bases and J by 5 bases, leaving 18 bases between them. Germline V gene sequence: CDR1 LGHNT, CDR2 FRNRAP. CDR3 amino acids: CATMRRGMNNEQFF. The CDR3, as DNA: TGTGCTACGATGAGGAGAGGGATGAACAATGAGCAGTTCTTC.

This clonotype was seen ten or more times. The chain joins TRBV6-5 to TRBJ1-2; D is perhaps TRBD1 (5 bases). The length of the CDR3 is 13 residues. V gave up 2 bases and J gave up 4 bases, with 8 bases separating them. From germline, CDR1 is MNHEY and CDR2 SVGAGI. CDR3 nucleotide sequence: TGTGCCAGCAGTTACGGGGGATCCTATGGCTACACCTTC. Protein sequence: CASSYGGSYGYTF.

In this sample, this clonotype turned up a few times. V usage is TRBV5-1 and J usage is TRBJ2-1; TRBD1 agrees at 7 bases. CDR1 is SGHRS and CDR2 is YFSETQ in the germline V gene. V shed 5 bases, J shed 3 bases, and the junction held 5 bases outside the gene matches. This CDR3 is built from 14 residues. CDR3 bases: TGCGCCAGCAGGCGCCGACAGGGCTACAATGAGCAGTTCTTC. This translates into CASRRRQGYNEQFF.

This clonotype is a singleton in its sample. The CDR3 coding sequence is TGTGCCAGCAGTGATGCCCCAGCGGGGAGCACAGATACGCAGTATTTT. It codes for CASSDAPAGSTDTQYF. The genes are TRBV6-4 and TRBJ2-3, with TRBD2 matching over 7 bases. CDR3 length: 16 residues. The germline V gene has CDR1 MRHNA and CDR2 SNTAGT. The junction had 6 bases not matched to a gene; V was cut back by 3 bases and J by 0 bases.

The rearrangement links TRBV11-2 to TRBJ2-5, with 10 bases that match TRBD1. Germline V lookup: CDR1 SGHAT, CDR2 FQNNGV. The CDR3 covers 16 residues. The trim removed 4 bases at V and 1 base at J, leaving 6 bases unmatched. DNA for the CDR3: TGTGCCAGCAGCTCCTGGGGACAGGGGACCCAAGAGACCCAGTACTTC. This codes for CASSSWGQGTQETQYF.

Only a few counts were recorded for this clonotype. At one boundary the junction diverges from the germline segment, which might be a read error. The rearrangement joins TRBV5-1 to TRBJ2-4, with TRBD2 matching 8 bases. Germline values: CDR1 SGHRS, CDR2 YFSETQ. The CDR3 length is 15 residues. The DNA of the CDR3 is TGTGCCAGCAGACCCGGGGGGGCCAGGTTGGACATTCAGTACTTC. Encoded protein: CASRPGGARLDIQYF.

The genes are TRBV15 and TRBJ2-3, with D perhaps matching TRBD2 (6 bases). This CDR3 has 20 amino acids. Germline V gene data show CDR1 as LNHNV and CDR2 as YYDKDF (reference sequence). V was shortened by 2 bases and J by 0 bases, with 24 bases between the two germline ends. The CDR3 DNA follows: TGTGCCACCAGCAGAATCGCCGGGACTCCTCTTCTGCCTAGCACAGATACGCAGTATTTT. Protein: CATSRIAGTPLLPSTDTQYF.

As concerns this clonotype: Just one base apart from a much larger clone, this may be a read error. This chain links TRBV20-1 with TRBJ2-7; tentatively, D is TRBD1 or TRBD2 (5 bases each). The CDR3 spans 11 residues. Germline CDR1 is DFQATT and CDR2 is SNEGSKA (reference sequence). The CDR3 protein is CATGTLKEQYF. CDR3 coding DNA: TGCGCAACCGGGACCCTTAAGGAGCAGTACTTC.

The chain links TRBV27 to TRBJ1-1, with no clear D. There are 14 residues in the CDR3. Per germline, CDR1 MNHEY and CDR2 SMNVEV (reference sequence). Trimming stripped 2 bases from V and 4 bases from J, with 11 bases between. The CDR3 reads CASSLRFDGTEAFF. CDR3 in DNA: TGTGCCAGCAGTTTAAGGTTCGACGGCACTGAAGCTTTCTTT.

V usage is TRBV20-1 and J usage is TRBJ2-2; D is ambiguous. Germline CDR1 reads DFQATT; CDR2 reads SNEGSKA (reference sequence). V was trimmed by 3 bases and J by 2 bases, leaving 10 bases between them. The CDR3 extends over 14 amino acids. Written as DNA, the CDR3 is TGCAGTGCTAGTTTGCCAGCTAACACCGGGGAGCTGTTTTTT. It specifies CSASLPANTGELFF.

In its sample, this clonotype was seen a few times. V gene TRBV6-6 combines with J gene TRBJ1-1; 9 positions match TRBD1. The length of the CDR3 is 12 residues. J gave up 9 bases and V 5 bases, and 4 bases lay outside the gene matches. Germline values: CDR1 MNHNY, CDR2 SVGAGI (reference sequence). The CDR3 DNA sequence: TGTGCCAGCAGTAAAGGGACAGGGAAAGCTTTCTTT. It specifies CASSKGTGKAFF.

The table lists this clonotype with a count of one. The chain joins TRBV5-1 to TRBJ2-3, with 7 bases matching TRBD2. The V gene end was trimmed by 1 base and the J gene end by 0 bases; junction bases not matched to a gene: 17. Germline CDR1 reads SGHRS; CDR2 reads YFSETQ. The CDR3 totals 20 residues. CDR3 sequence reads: CASSLTSVLAATTSTDTQYF. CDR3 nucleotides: TGCGCCAGCAGCTTGACTAGCGTTCTTGCGGCTACAACTAGCACAGATACGCAGTATTTT.

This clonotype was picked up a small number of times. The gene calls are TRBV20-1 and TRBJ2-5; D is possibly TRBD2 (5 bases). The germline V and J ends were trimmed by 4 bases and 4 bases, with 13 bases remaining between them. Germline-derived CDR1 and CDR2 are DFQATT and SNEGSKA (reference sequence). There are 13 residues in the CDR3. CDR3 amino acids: CSANGLATETQYF. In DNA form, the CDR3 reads TGCAGTGCTAATGGGCTAGCTACAGAGACCCAGTACTTC.

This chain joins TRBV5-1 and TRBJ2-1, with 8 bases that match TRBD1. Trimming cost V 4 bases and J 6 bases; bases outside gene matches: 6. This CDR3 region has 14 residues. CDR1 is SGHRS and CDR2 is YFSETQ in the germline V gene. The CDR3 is CASSAATGGNEQFF. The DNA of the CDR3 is TGCGCCAGCAGCGCGGCTACAGGGGGCAATGAGCAGTTCTTC.

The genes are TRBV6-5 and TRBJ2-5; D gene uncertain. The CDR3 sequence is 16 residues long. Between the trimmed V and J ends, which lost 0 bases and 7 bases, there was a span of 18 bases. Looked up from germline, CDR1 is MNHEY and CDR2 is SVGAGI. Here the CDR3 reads CASSYSQQIRARTQYF. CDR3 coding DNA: TGTGCCAGCAGTTACTCCCAGCAAATAAGGGCCCGGACCCAGTACTTC.

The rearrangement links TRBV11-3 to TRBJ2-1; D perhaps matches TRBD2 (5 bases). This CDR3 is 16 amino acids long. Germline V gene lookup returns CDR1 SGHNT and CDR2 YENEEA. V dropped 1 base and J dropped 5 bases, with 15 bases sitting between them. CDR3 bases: TGTGCCAGCAGCTTAGCGGCACCCCGGGGAAACAATGAGCAGTTCTTC. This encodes CASSLAAPRGNNEQFF.

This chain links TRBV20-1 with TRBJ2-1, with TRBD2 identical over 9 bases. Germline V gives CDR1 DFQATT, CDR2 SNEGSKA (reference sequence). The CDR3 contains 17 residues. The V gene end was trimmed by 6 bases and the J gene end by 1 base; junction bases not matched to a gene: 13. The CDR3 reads CSAEGPSGNLSYNEQFF. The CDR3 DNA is TGCAGTGCCGAAGGGCCTAGCGGGAACTTATCCTACAATGAGCAGTTCTTC.

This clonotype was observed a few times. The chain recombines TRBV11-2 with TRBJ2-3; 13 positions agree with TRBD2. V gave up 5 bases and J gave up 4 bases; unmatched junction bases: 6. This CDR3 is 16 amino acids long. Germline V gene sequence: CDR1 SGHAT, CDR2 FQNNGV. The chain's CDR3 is CASSPRGLAGADTQYF. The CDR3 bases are TGTGCCAGCAGCCCCCGCGGACTAGCGGGGGCAGATACGCAGTATTTT.

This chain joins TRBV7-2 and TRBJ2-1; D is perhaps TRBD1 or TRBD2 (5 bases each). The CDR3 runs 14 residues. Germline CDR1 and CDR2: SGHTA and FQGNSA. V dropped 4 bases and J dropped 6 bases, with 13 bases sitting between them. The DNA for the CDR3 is TGTGCCAGCAGCTCGGGACCTCCCGGCAATGAGCAGTTCTTC. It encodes CASSSGPPGNEQFF.

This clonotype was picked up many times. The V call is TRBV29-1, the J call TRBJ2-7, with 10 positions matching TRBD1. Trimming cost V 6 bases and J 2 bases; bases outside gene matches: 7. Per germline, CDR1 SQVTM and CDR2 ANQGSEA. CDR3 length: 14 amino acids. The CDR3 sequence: CSVRPGQGAYEQYF. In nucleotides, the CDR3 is TGCAGCGTCAGACCCGGACAGGGGGCCTACGAGCAGTACTTC.

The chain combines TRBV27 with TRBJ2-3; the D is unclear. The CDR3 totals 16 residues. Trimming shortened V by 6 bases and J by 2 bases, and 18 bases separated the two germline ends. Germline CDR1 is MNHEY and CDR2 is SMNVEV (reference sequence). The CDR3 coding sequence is TGTGCCAGCAGCTCCGCCCGGGTCCTATCCACAGATACGCAGTATTTT. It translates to CASSSARVLSTDTQYF.

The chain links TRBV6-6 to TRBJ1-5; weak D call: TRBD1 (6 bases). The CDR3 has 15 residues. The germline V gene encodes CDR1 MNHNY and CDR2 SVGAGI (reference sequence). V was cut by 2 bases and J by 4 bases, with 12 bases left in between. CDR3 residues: CASSYKTGGNQPQHF. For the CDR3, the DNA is TGTGCCAGCAGTTACAAGACAGGTGGGAATCAGCCCCAGCATTTT.

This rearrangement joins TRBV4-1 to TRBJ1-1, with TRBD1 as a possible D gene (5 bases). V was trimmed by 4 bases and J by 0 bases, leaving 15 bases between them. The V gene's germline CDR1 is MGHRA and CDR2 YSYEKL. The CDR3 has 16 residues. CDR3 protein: CASSPTDEGMNTEAFF. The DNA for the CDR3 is TGCGCCAGCAGCCCGACTGACGAGGGGATGAACACTGAAGCTTTCTTT.

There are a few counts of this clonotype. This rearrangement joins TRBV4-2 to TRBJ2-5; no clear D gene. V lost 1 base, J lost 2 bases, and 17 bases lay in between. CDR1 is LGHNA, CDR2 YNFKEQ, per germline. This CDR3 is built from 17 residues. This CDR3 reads CASSQVPLTDLQETQYF. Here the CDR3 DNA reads TGTGCCAGCAGCCAAGTTCCCCTTACGGACCTTCAAGAGACCCAGTACTTC.

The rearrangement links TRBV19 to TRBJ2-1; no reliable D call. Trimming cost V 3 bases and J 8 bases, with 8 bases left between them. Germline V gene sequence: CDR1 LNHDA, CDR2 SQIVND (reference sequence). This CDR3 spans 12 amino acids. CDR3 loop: CASSIRSDEQFF. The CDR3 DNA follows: TGTGCCAGTAGTATTCGGAGTGATGAGCAGTTCTTC.

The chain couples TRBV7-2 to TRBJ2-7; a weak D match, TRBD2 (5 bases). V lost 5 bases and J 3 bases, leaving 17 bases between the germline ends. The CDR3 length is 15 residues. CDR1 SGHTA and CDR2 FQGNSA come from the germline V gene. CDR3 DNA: TGTGCCAGCAGCGACCTGGCGGGCGCTGTCTACGAGCAGTACTTC. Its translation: CASSDLAGAVYEQYF. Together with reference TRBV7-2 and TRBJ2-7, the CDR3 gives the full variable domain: GAGVSQSPSNKVTEKGKDVELRCDPISGHTALYWYRQSLGQGLEFLIYFQGNSAPDKSGLPSDRFSAERTGGSVSTLTIQRTQQEDSAVYLCASSDLAGAVYEQYFGPGTRLTVT.

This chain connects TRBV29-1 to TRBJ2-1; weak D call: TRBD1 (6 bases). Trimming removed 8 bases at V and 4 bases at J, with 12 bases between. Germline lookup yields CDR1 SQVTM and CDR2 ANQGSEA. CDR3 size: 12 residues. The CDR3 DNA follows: TGCAGCTCCACAGGGCTTTACAATGAGCAGTTCTTC. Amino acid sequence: CSSTGLYNEQFF.

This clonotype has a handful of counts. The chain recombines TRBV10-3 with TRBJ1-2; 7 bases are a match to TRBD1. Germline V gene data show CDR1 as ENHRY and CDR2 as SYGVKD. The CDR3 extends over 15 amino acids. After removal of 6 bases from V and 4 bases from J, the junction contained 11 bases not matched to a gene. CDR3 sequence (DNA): TGTGCCATCAGCACAGGGGTACCTCCATTCTATGGCTACACCTTC. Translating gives CAISTGVPPFYGYTF.

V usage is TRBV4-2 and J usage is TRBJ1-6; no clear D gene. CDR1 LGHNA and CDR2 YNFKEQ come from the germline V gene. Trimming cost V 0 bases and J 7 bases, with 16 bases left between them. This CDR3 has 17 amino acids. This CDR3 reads CASSQDLWTMGNSPLHF. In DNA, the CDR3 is TGTGCCAGCAGCCAAGATCTTTGGACGATGGGGAATTCACCCCTCCACTTT.